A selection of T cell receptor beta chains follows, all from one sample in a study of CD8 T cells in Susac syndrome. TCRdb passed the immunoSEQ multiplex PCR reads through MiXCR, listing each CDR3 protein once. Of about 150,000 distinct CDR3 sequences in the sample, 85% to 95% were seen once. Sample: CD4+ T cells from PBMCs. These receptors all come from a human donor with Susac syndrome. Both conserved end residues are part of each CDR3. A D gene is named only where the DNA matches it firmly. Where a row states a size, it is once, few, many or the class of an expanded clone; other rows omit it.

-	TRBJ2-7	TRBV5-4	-	CASSQPGTSYEQYF	TGTGCCAGCAGCCAACCCGGGACGTCGTACGAGCAGTACTTC
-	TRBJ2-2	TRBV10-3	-	CAISEKGPTGELFF	TGTGCCATCAGTGAGAAGGGGCCCACCGGGGAGCTGTTTTTT
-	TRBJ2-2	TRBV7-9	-	CASSPLGWTGELFF	TGTGCCAGCAGCCCCTTGGGTTGGACCGGGGAGCTGTTTTTT
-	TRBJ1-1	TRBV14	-	CASSPYLYSNTEAFF	TGTGCCAGCAGCCCTTACCTTTACTCGAACACTGAAGCTTTCTTT
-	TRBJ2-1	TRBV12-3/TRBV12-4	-	CASSQEGNEQFF	TGTGCCAGCTCCCAGGAGGGCAATGAGCAGTTCTTC
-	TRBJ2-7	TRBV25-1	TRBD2	CASSIDGGNHEQYF	TGTGCCAGCAGTATCGACGGGGGGAACCACGAGCAGTACTTC
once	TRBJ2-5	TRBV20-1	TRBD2	CSASPPSGGSETQYF	TGCAGTGCTAGTCCCCCTAGCGGGGGGTCAGAGACCCAGTACTTC
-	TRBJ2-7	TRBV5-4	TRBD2	CASSLGPGLAIYEQYF	TGTGCCAGCAGCTTGGGGCCGGGACTAGCCATATACGAGCAGTACTTC
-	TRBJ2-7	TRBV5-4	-	CASSLLDTYEQYF	TGTGCCAGCAGCTTGCTAGATACCTACGAGCAGTACTTC
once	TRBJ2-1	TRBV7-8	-	CASSLGGGNSYNEQFF	TGTGCCAGCAGCTTAGGTGGGGGAAACTCCTACAATGAGCAGTTCTTC
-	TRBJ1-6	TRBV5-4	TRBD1	CASSLPGQGNSPLHF	TGTGCCAGCAGCTTGCCGGGACAGGGGAATTCACCCCTCCACTTT
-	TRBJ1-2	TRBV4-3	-	CASSQERSQRNYGYTF	TGCGCCAGCAGCCAAGAGCGGTCGCAGCGAAACTATGGCTACACCTTC
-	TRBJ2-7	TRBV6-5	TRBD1	CASSYFKRQGPYEQYF	TGTGCCAGCAGTTACTTTAAACGACAGGGGCCGTACGAGCAGTACTTC
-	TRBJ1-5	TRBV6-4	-	CATVRVGGWRQPQHF	TGTGCCACCGTAAGGGTCGGGGGGTGGAGACAGCCCCAGCATTTT
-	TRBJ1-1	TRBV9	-	CASSVGHTNTEAFF	TGTGCCAGCAGCGTAGGACATACGAACACTGAAGCTTTCTTT
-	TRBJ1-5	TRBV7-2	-	CASSDQADQPQHF	TGTGCCAGCAGCGACCAGGCCGATCAGCCCCAGCATTTT
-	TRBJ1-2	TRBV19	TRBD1	CATSLDRSYGYTF	TGTGCCACCTCCCTGGACAGGTCCTATGGCTACACCTTC
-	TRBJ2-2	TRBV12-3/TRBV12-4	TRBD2	CAGQTSGSTGELFF	TGTGCCGGTCAGACTAGCGGGAGCACCGGGGAGCTGTTTTTT
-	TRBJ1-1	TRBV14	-	CASSQPLPDSEAFF	TGTGCCAGCAGCCAACCTCTCCCGGACAGTGAAGCTTTCTTT
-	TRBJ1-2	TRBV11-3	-	CASSLDRAGLGYTF	TGTGCCAGCAGCTTAGACCGAGCGGGTCTCGGCTACACCTTC
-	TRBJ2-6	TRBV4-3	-	CASSQDLGSSGANVLTF	TGCGCCAGCAGCCAAGATTTAGGCAGCTCTGGGGCCAACGTCCTGACTTTC
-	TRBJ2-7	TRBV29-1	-	CSVEGGTAKEYF	TGCAGCGTTGAGGGGGGGACAGCCAAGGAGTACTTC
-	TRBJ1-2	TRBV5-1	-	CASSVTLGQTGYTF	TGCGCCAGCAGCGTCACTCTCGGACAGACCGGCTACACCTTC
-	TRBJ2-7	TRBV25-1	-	CASSGLPLGYEQYF	TGTGCCAGCAGTGGACTCCCGCTGGGTTACGAGCAGTACTTC
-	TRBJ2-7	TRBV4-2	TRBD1	CASSPQGQGYEQYF	TGTGCCAGCAGCCCCCAGGGACAGGGGTACGAGCAGTACTTC
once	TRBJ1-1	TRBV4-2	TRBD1	CASSQETQGITEAFF	TGTGCCAGCAGCCAAGAGACACAGGGGATCACTGAAGCTTTCTTT
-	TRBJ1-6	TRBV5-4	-	CASSLPQGSNSPLHF	TGTGCCAGCAGCTTGCCCCAGGGTAGTAATTCACCCCTCCACTTT
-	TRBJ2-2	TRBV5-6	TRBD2	CASSGLAAWDTGELFF	TGTGCCAGCAGCGGCCTAGCGGCCTGGGACACCGGGGAGCTGTTTTTT
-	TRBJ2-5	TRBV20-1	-	CSPYLRLETQYF	TGCAGTCCCTACTTACGTTTAGAGACCCAGTACTTC
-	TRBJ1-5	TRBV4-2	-	CASSQEDSGVSNQPQHF	TGTGCCAGCAGCCAAGAAGATTCGGGTGTCAGCAATCAGCCCCAGCATTTT
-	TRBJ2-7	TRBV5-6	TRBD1	CASSWGRTGYEQYF	TGTGCCAGCAGCTGGGGTAGGACAGGGTACGAGCAGTACTTC
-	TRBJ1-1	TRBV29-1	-	CSASVETEAFF	TGCAGCGCAAGTGTGGAAACTGAAGCTTTCTTT
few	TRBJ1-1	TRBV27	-	CASSLSGYTEAFF	TGTGCCAGCAGTTTATCGGGGTACACTGAAGCTTTCTTT
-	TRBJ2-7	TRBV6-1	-	CASSDDSYEQYF	TGTGCCAGCAGTGACGACAGCTACGAGCAGTACTTC
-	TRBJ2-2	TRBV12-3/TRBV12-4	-	CASSFQVVANTGELFF	TGTGCCAGCAGTTTTCAGGTGGTCGCGAACACCGGGGAGCTGTTTTTT
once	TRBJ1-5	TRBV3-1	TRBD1	CASSRGTEGNQPQHF	TGTGCCAGCAGCCGAGGGACAGAAGGCAATCAGCCCCAGCATTTT
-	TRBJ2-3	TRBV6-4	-	CASSSGLNTDTQYF	TGTGCCAGCAGTTCGGGACTGAACACAGATACGCAGTATTTT
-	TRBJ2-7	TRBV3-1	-	CASSQFSGAYEQYF	TGTGCCAGCAGCCAATTCTCAGGGGCCTACGAGCAGTACTTC
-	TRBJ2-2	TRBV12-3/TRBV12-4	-	CASSLGGRDTGELFF	TGTGCCAGCAGTTTGGGGGGACGCGACACCGGGGAGCTGTTTTTT
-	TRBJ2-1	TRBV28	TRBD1	CASSSPGQGNYNEQFF	TGTGCCAGCAGCTCCCCGGGACAGGGGAACTACAATGAGCAGTTCTTC
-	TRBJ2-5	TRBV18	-	CASSPWEETQYF	TGTGCCAGCTCACCCTGGGAGGAGACCCAGTACTTC
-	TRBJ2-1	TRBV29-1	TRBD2	CSVLTSGGVSEQFF	TGCAGCGTCCTGACTAGCGGGGGGGTGAGTGAGCAGTTCTTC
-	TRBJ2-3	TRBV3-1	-	CASSPTGTRFTQYF	TGTGCCAGCAGCCCCACCGGGACACGGTTTACGCAGTATTTT
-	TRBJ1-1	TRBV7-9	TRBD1	CASSLAQGVEAFF	TGTGCCAGCAGCTTAGCACAGGGGGTTGAAGCTTTCTTT
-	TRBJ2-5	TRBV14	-	CASSQGPSGYQETQYF	TGTGCCAGCAGCCAGGGCCCCTCAGGGTACCAAGAGACCCAGTACTTC
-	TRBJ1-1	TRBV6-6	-	CASSYAKMNTEAFF	TGTGCCAGCAGTTACGCCAAAATGAACACTGAAGCTTTCTTT